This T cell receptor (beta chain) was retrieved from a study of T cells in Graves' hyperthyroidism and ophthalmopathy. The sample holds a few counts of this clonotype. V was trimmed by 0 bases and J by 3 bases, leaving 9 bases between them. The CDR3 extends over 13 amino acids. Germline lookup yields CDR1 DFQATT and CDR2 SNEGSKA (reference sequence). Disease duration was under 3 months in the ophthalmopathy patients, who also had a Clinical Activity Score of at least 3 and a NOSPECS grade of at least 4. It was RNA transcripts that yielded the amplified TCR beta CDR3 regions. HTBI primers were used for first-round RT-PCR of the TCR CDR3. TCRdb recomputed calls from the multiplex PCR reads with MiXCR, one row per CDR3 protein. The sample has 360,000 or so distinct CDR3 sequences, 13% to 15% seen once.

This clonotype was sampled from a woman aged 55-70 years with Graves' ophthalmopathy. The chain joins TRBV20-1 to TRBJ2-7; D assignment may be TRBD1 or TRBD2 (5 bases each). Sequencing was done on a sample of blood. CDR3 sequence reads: CSARDWDGYEQYF. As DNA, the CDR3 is TGCAGTGCTAGAGATTGGGACGGCTACGAGCAGTACTTC.